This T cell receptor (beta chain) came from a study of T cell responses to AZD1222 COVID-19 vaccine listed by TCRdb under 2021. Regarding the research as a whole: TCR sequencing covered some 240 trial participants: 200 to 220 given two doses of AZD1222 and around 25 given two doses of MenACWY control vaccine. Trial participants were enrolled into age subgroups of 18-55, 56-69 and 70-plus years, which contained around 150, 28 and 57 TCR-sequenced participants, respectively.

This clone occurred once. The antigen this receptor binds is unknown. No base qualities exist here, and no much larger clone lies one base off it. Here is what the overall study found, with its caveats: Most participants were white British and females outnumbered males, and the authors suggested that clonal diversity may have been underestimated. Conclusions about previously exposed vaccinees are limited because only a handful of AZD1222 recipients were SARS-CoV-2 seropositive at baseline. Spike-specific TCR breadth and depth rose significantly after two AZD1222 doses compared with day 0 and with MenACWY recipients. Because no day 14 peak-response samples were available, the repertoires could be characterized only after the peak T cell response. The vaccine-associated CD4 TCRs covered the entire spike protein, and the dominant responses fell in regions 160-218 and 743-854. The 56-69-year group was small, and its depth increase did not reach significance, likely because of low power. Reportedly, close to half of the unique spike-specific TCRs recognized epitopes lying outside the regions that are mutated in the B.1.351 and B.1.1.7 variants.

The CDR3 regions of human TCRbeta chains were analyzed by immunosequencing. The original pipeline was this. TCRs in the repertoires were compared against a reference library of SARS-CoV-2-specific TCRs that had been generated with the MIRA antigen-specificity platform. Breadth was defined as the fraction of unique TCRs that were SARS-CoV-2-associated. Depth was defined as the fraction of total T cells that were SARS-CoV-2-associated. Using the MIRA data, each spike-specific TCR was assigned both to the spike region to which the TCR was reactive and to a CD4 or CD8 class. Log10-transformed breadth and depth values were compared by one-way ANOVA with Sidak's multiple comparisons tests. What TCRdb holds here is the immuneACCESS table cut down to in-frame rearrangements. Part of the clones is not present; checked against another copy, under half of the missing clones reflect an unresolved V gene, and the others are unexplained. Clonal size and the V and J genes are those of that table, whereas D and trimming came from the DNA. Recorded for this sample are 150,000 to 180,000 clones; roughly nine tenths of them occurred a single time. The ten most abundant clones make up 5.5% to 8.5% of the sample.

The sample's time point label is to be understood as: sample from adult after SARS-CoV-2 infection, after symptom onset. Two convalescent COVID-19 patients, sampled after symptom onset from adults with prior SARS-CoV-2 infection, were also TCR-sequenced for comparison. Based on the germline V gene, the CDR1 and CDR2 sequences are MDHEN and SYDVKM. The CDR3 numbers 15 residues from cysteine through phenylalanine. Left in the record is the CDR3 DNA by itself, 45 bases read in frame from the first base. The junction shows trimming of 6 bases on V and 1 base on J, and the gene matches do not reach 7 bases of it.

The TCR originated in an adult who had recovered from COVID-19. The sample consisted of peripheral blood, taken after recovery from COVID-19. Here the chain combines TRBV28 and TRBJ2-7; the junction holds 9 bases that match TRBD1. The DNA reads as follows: TGTGCCAGCAGATCGGGACAGGGTTCTTCCTACGAGCAGTACTTC. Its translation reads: CASRSGQGSSYEQYF.